This TCR beta chain came from a study of blood T cell repertoires in COVID-19 (dated by TCRdb to about 2020). Regarding the complete study: Samples covering the acute and convalescent phases of COVID-19 were provided by collaborators in the United States, Italy and Spain. A freely available public database, intended as a resource for researchers studying the immune response to SARS-CoV-2, is where the repertoires were released. Where available, HLA class I and class II types were taken from metadata supplied by the sample provider and were not determined by assay-based typing. Samples were obtained from the ongoing ImmuneRACE study (first 160 participants) and from some 1,300 subjects provided by 6 global collaborators. Sample metadata almost always included a de-identified subject ID, COVID-19 status, age in years and sex. The dataset comprised deeply sampled blood TCRbeta repertoires from subjects exposed to, actively infected with, or recovered from COVID-19. The prospective study material was composed of cDNA or gDNA derived from T cells, B-cell-depleted T cells, or PBMCs.

In the prospective study, participants were about 18 to 95 years old, resided in about two dozen geographic areas of the United States, and were enrolled through a virtual design. To assign participants to cohorts, the prospective study relied on clinical history that participants themselves reported in a screening survey and a study questionnaire. Exposed participants were defined as having been in contact with someone with a PCR-confirmed or clinician-diagnosed COVID-19 case within 2 weeks of study entry. In the prospective study, mobile phlebotomists collected whole blood, serum and a nasopharyngeal or oropharyngeal swab from each participant. Additional blood draws and questionnaires over an approximately two-month period could optionally be provided by prospective study participants. Prospective study blood samples were shipped either frozen or at room temperature before DNA extraction. TCRbeta CDR3 regions were amplified from genomic DNA by means of the immunoSEQ Assay, a bias-controlled multiplex PCR. Processing in the source paper ran as follows. The number of nucleated cells in each sample was estimated from the amplification of reference gene primers within the assay. To quantify the absolute abundance of each unique TCRbeta CDR3 rearrangement, sequence reads were collapsed and filtered. For each sample, productive Simpson clonality was calculated by taking the square root of Simpson's diversity index across productive rearrangements. TCRdb re-hosts the immuneACCESS table, in-frame sequences only. Its copies lack some clones; in the studies checked, an unresolved V gene accounts for under half of them, and the cause for the rest is not known. From that table come the V and J calls and clone size; the DNA was used to work out D and trimming. The sample includes about 250,000 clones, with roughly 85% observed a single time. The ten largest clones represent 5% of the sample.

Beyond this particular receptor, the publication reports: The amount of clinical and demographic metadata varied by source and participant and was provided uncurated.

Concerning this clone: Its antigen is still unknown. No per-base quality is available; no much larger clone lies one base away.

Specimen: PBMCs or T cells enriched from blood (not recorded which). The TCR sequence derives from a man aged 40-55 years who had been exposed to COVID-19.

The DNA sequence is given as TGCGCCAGCAGCGGGAACTACAATGAGCAGTTCTTC. The resulting protein is CASSGNYNEQFF. The chain is made from TRBV10-1 and TRBJ2-1; the D segment could be TRBD2, given 5 matching bases. CDR1 and CDR2 are drawn from the germline V gene (reference sequence): WNHNN, SYGVQD. Between the V and J ends, shortened by 6 bases and 3 bases respectively, the junction contains 6 bases. The CDR3, from cysteine to phenylalanine, totals 12 residues. Only the CDR3 region is kept as DNA, spanning 36 bases read in frame from base 1.